A selection of T cell receptor beta chains follows, all from one sample in a study of T and B cells in COVID-19 patients. TCRdb fed the multiplex PCR reads into MiXCR, producing one record per CDR3 protein. Here the sample spans under 9,500 distinct CDR3 sequences, roughly 27% being singletons. The sequenced sample consisted of blood. These receptors were taken from a human donor who had recovered from COVID-19. The CDR3 runs from the conserved cysteine through the conserved F or W. A D gene is named only where the DNA matches it firmly. Size is stated for part of the rows, as once, few or many counts, or as a class when the clone is expanded.

.,few,TRBV18,TRBJ2-7,CASSFKGRLSEGYEQYF,TGTGCCAGCTCATTTAAGGGAAGGCTTTCTGAGGGCTACGAGCAGTACTTC
TRBD1,large,TRBV29-1,TRBJ2-3,CSVEDGTDSSTDTQYF,TGCAGCGTTGAAGATGGGACAGATTCTAGCACAGATACGCAGTATTTT
TRBD1,medium-sized,TRBV30,TRBJ1-3,CAAQGSSGNTIYF,TGTGCCGCACAGGGGTCCTCTGGAAACACCATATATTTT
TRBD2,.,TRBV27,TRBJ2-2,CASSLTSGGAATGELFF,TGTGCCAGCAGTTTGACTAGCGGGGGGGCCGCCACCGGGGAGCTGTTTTTT
TRBD1,.,TRBV19,TRBJ2-5,CASSSRQGAGETQYF,TGTGCCAGTAGTTCGAGACAGGGGGCGGGGGAGACCCAGTACTTC
.,few,TRBV7-6,TRBJ1-4,CASSLAENEKLFF,TGTGCCAGCAGCTTAGCCGAGAATGAAAAACTGTTTTTT
.,medium-sized,TRBV27,TRBJ2-3,CASSGLFTDTQYF,TGTGCCAGCAGTGGACTGTTCACAGATACGCAGTATTTT
.,few,TRBV5-1,TRBJ1-1,CASSFAEYTEAFF,TGCGCCAGCAGCTTTGCCGAGTACACTGAAGCTTTCTTT
.,once,TRBV30,TRBJ2-1,CAWSVGGAGNEQFF,TGTGCCTGGAGTGTAGGGGGGGCCGGCAATGAGCAGTTCTTC
.,few,TRBV19,TRBJ1-1,CASSMIPTDNTEAFF,TGTGCCAGTAGTATGATTCCCACAGATAACACTGAAGCTTTCTTT
.,medium-sized,TRBV19,TRBJ2-5,CASSIVRRDQETQYF,TGTGCCAGTAGTATTGTTCGTAGGGACCAAGAGACCCAGTACTTC
.,many,TRBV6-5,TRBJ1-2,CASSYGSQVAGYTF,TGTGCCAGCAGTTACGGCTCACAAGTGGCTGGCTACACCTTC
.,medium-sized,TRBV19,TRBJ1-5,CASSVGAGHQPQHF,TGTGCCAGTAGTGTAGGAGCAGGGCACCAGCCCCAGCATTTT
TRBD1,.,TRBV20-1,TRBJ1-6,CSARPGQGYSPLHF,TGCAGTGCTAGACCTGGACAGGGATATTCACCCCTCCACTTT
.,medium-sized,TRBV19,TRBJ1-1,CASSMGSGTEAFF,TGTGCCAGTAGTATGGGAAGTGGGACTGAAGCTTTCTTT
TRBD2,.,TRBV6-4,TRBJ2-3,CASSLASSGGGADTQYF,TGTGCCAGCAGTCTCGCGTCTAGCGGGGGTGGTGCAGATACGCAGTATTTT
TRBD2,.,TRBV20-1,TRBJ2-2,CSARTSGERRITGELFF,TGCAGTGCTAGGACTAGCGGGGAACGGCGGATCACCGGGGAGCTGTTTTTT
.,medium-sized,TRBV5-5,TRBJ2-1,CASSDNTRTEQFF,TGTGCCAGCAGCGACAATACCCGGACTGAGCAGTTCTTC
TRBD2,.,TRBV6-1,TRBJ2-2,CASSETAGGGGELFF,TGTGCCAGCAGTGAAACGGCGGGGGGGGGCGGGGAGCTGTTTTTT